The rows below give T cell receptor beta chains drawn from one sample of a study of beta chain features in type 1 diabetes. Method: immunoSEQ multiplex PCR; TCRdb's copy keeps in-frame clones and lacks some. In the table there are around 280,000 clones, 14% to 15% of which are singletons. Sequenced material: naive CD4+ T cells from blood. These receptors came from a man aged 18 to 29 with type 1 diabetes. The CDR3 runs from the conserved cysteine through the conserved F or W. A D gene is named only where the DNA matches it firmly. Size tells how often a clone was seen (once, few, many) or the class of an expanded clone, and some rows leave it out.

TRBJ2-4 | TRBD1 | TRBV9 | NA | CASSFGQGIDIQYF | TGTGCCAGCAGCTTTGGACAGGGGATCGACATTCAGTACTTC
TRBJ1-5 | NA | TRBV30 | NA | CAWSVQLTEPQHF | TGTGCCTGGAGTGTTCAACTAACGGAGCCCCAGCATTTT
TRBJ1-6 | TRBD1 | TRBV19 | NA | CASSTGTANSPLHF | TGTGCCAGTAGTACCGGGACAGCCAATTCACCCCTCCACTTT
TRBJ2-2 | NA | TRBV5-1 | NA | CASSLAGPGELFF | TGCGCCAGCAGCTTGGCAGGGCCCGGGGAGCTGTTTTTT
TRBJ2-3 | TRBD2 | TRBV18 | few | CASSPYGLAGEPTDTQYF | TGTGCCAGCTCACCATACGGACTAGCGGGGGAGCCCACAGATACGCAGTATTTT
TRBJ1-2 | NA | TRBV6-6 | NA | CASRQKTNYGYTF | TGTGCCAGCAGACAGAAGACTAACTATGGCTACACCTTC
TRBJ2-2 | TRBD1 | TRBV5-1 | few | CASSSTPGQAPGELFF | TGCGCCAGCAGCTCAACCCCGGGACAGGCTCCCGGGGAGCTGTTTTTT
TRBJ2-5 | NA | TRBV2 | NA | CASTPGVFQETQYF | TGTGCCAGCACTCCCGGGGTCTTCCAAGAGACCCAGTACTTC
TRBJ2-7 | TRBD2 | TRBV5-4 | NA | CASSFATGLASREQYF | TGTGCCAGCAGCTTCGCGACGGGACTAGCGTCACGGGAGCAGTACTTC
TRBJ1-2 | NA | TRBV7-2 | NA | CASSLRRDPSNYGYTF | TGTGCCAGCAGCTTAAGGAGGGACCCCTCGAACTATGGCTACACCTTC
TRBJ2-3 | TRBD2 | TRBV6-6 | few | CASRPSGIWTDTQYF | TGTGCCAGCAGGCCAAGCGGGATCTGGACAGATACGCAGTATTTT
TRBJ2-7 | TRBD2 | TRBV7-9 | NA | CASSLPTAGGPYEQYF | TGTGCCAGCAGCTTACCCACCGCGGGAGGGCCCTACGAGCAGTACTTC
TRBJ2-5 | NA | TRBV2 | NA | CASMALWETQYF | TGTGCCAGCATGGCACTATGGGAGACCCAGTACTTC
TRBJ1-4 | TRBD1 | TRBV15 | few | CATSRDWDSSHF | TGTGCCACCAGCAGAGACTGGGACAGCTCCCATTTT
TRBJ2-1 | NA | TRBV14 | few | CASSQLGSQPFYNEQFF | TGTGCCAGCAGCCAATTGGGGAGCCAACCGTTTTACAATGAGCAGTTCTTC
TRBJ1-2 | NA | TRBV28 | NA | CASGQPGESGYTF | TGTGCCAGCGGTCAACCAGGGGAATCGGGCTACACCTTC
TRBJ1-1 | NA | TRBV7-9 | NA | CASSLANGEAFF | TGTGCCAGCAGCTTAGCGAACGGGGAAGCTTTCTTT
TRBJ2-7 | TRBD2 | TRBV28 | NA | CASTIGLAGYEQYF | TGTGCCAGCACTATAGGGCTAGCGGGCTACGAGCAGTACTTC
TRBJ1-5 | NA | TRBV19 | NA | CASSVRQNQPQHF | TGTGCCAGTAGTGTCCGACAGAATCAGCCCCAGCATTTT
TRBJ2-7 | NA | TRBV7-6 | NA | CASSPRQAPYEQYF | TGTGCCAGCAGCCCCCGACAGGCGCCCTACGAGCAGTACTTC
TRBJ2-5 | TRBD1 | TRBV4-3 | NA | CASSQDTGVETQYF | TGCGCCAGCAGCCAAGATACAGGGGTGGAGACCCAGTACTTC
TRBJ1-1 | NA | TRBV28 | NA | CASSSYLNTEAFF | TGTGCCAGCAGTTCCTACCTAAACACTGAAGCTTTCTTT
TRBJ1-1 | NA | TRBV6-5 | few | CASSYSRTDTEAFF | TGTGCCAGCAGTTACTCGAGGACAGACACTGAAGCTTTCTTT
TRBJ1-5 | NA | TRBV19 | NA | CASRKGRVQPQHF | TGTGCCAGTAGAAAGGGGAGGGTTCAGCCCCAGCATTTT
TRBJ2-1 | NA | TRBV15 | NA | CATSRQGLSNEQFF | TGTGCCACCAGCAGACAGGGCTTGAGTAATGAGCAGTTCTTC
TRBJ2-7 | TRBD2 | TRBV6-6 | few | CASRLAGDSYEQYF | TGTGCCAGTCGACTAGCGGGTGACTCCTACGAGCAGTACTTC
TRBJ2-7 | TRBD1 | TRBV18 | NA | CASFTGTGDHEQYF | TGTGCCAGCTTCACCGGGACAGGGGACCACGAGCAGTACTTC
TRBJ2-1 | NA | TRBV21-1 | few | CASTPFGGSYNEQFF | TGTGCCAGCACCCCGTTCGGAGGGTCGTACAATGAGCAGTTCTTC